The clone carrying this T cell receptor beta chain was seen many times. Its antigen is currently unknown. Germline V gene data show CDR1 as SEHNR and CDR2 as FQNEAQ (reference sequence). V was shortened by 5 bases and J by 7 bases, with 23 bases between the two germline ends. The CDR3 is 17 residues long. The sample belongs to a study of T cells in Graves' hyperthyroidism and ophthalmopathy. The source material, RNA transcripts, was used to amplify TCR beta CDR3 regions. The TCR CDR3 was amplified in a first-round RT-PCR using the HTBI primer set. MiXCR was run by TCRdb on the multiplex PCR reads, yielding one entry per CDR3 protein. The data contain roughly 510,000 distinct CDR3 sequences, over 45% of them singletons. Findings and limits, study-wide: Expanded thyroid clonotypes (above 0.001) were mostly also found in blood.

Diagnostic decisions used clinical symptoms, serum thyroxine and TRAb, thyroid ultrasound and orbital computed tomography. This chain uses TRBV7-9 with TRBJ1-4; no clear D gene. Material: peripheral blood or thyroid tissue (not recorded which). The origin of this receptor is an adult woman with Graves' disease, either hyperthyroidism or ophthalmopathy (not recorded which). In nucleotides, the CDR3 is TGTGCCAGCAGCCTTAGCTTAGTAACGTCAGCGACTGAAAAACTGTTTTTT. Translated, it gives CASSLSLVTSATEKLFF.